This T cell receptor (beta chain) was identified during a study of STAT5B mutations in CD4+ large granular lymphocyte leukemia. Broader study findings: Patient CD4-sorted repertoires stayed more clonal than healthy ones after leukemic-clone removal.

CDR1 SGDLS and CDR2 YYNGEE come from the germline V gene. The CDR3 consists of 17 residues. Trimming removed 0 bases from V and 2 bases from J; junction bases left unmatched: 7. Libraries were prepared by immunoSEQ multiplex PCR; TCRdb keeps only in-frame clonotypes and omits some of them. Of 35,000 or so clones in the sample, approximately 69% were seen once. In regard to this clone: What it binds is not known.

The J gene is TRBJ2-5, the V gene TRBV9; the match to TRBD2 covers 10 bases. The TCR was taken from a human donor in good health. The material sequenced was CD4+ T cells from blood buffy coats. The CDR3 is CASSVAGSGGDQETQYF. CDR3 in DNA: TGTGCCAGCAGCGTAGCGGGGAGCGGGGGGGATCAAGAGACCCAGTACTTC.